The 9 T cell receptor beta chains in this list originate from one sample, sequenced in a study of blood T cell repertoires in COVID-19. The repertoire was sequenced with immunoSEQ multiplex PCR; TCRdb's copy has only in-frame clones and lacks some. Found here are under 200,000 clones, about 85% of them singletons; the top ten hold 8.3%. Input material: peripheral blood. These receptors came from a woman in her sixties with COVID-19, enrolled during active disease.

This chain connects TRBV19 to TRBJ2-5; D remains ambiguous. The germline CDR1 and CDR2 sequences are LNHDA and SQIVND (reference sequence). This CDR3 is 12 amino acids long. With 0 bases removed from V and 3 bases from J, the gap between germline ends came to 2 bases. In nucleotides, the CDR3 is TGTGCCAGTAGTATAGATAAAGAGACCCAGTACTTC. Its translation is CASSIDKETQYF.

The CDR3 coding sequence is TGTGCCAGCAGCCCCGGACAGGGCAAGAATTCACCCCTCCACTTT. It codes for CASSPGQGKNSPLHF. The chain links TRBV7-3 to TRBJ1-6, with 8 bases fitting TRBD1. The trim removed 5 bases at V and 7 bases at J, leaving 7 bases unmatched. The CDR3 totals 15 residues. Germline V lookup: CDR1 SGHTA, CDR2 FQGTGA.

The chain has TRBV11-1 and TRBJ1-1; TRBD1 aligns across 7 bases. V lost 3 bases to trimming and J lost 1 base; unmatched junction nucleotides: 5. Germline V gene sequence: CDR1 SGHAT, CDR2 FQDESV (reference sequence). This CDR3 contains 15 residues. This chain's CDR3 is CASSFLRDRNTEAFF. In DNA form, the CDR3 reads TGTGCCAGCAGCTTTCTCCGGGACAGGAACACTGAAGCTTTCTTT.

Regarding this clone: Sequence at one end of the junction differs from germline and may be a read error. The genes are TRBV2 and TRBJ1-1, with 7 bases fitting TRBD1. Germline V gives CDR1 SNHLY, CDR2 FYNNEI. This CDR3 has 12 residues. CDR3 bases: TGTGCCAGCTTCAGGGACCTAGGGGGCGGCCATTTT. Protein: CASFRDLGGGHF.

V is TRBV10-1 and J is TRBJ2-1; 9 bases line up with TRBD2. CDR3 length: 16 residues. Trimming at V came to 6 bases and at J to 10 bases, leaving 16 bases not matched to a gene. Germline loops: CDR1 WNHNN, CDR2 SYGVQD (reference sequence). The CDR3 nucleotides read TGCGCCAGCAGCCCCACCCTAGGCCTAGCGGGGCCCGAGCAGTTCTTC. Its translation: CASSPTLGLAGPEQFF.

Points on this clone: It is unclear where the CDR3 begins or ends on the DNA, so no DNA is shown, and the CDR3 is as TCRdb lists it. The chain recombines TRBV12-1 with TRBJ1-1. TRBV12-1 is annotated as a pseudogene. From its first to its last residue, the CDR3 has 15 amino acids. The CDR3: CASSFLVGLGTEAFF.

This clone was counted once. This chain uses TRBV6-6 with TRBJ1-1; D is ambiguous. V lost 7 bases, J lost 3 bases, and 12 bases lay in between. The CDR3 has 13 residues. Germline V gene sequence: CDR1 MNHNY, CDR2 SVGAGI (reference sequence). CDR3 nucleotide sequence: TGTGCCAGCACTCTTACGGTAGACACTGAAGCTTTCTTT. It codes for CASTLTVDTEAFF.

The CDR3 DNA follows: TGTGCCAGCAGTTACACTGGACAAACGGACACTGAAGCTTTCTTT. Translated, it gives CASSYTGQTDTEAFF. The chain is built from TRBV6-5 and TRBJ1-1, with a possible D match to TRBD1 (5 bases). Trimming removed 2 bases from V and 3 bases from J, with 13 bases in between. The CDR3 totals 15 residues. CDR1 is MNHEY, CDR2 SVGAGI, per germline.

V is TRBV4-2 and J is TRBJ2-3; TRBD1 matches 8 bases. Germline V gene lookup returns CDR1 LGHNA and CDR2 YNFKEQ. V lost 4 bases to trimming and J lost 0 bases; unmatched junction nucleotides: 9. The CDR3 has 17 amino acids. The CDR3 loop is CASSLYGTGPSTDTQYF. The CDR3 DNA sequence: TGTGCCAGCAGCCTATACGGGACAGGCCCTAGCACAGATACGCAGTATTTT.